Below, 7 T cell receptor beta chains from the same sample are listed, as sequenced in a study of shared clonotypes between healthy human individuals. The data were produced by immunoSEQ multiplex PCR, yet TCRdb's version contains in-frame clones alone and is incomplete. The sample consists of 2.5 million or so clones, around 90% of them appearing once. The sequenced sample was naive CD4+ T cells sorted from blood. Subset noted: CD45RA+ positively selected. These receptors were obtained from a young man in good health.

The V call is TRBV19, the J call TRBJ1-5, with D possibly matching TRBD1 (5 bases). This CDR3 contains 15 residues. V lost 8 bases and J lost 1, with 15 bases in between. Germline loops: CDR1 LNHDA, CDR2 SQIVND (reference sequence). CDR3 residues: CASRGKVLSNQPQHF. DNA for the CDR3: TGTGCCAGTCGGGGGAAGGTTTTGAGCAATCAGCCCCAGCATTTT.

V usage is TRBV5-4 and J usage is TRBJ1-2; D is undetermined. The CDR3 has 14 residues. V was shortened by 0 bases and J by 3 bases, with 9 bases between the two germline ends. The germline V gene encodes CDR1 SGHNT and CDR2 YYREEE (reference sequence). Written as DNA, the CDR3 is TGTGCCAGCAGCTTGGGGCAGTACTACTATGGCTACACCTTC. Protein sequence: CASSLGQYYYGYTF.

This chain links TRBV6-1 with TRBJ2-1; D perhaps matches TRBD1 (5 bases). Germline V gene sequence: CDR1 MNHNS, CDR2 SASEGT. Trimming cost V 6 bases and J 0 bases, with 9 bases left between them. This CDR3 is built from 14 residues. The CDR3 DNA is TGTGCCAGCAGGACCGACAGCTCCTACAATGAGCAGTTCTTC. It encodes CASRTDSSYNEQFF.

This chain connects TRBV2 to TRBJ1-1; D ambiguous. V lost 3 bases and J lost 4, with 15 bases in between. The CDR3 runs 15 residues. Germline loops: CDR1 SNHLY, CDR2 FYNNEI. CDR3 loop: CASSDLHGSFTEAFF. The CDR3 DNA reads TGTGCCAGCAGTGACCTGCATGGGAGTTTCACTGAAGCTTTCTTT.

CDR3 residues: CASSSYRTGELFF. The DNA of the CDR3 is TGTGCCAGCAGCTCCTACCGGACCGGGGAGCTGTTTTTT. V usage is TRBV7-2 and J usage is TRBJ2-2; the D is unclear. V lost 4 bases and J lost 5, with 8 bases in between. Germline assignment: CDR1 SGHTA and CDR2 FQGNSA. This CDR3 is 13 amino acids long.

This clone was observed once. The rearrangement links TRBV5-4 to TRBJ2-5, with TRBD2 matching 7 bases. Looked up from germline, CDR1 is SGHNT and CDR2 is YYREEE (reference sequence). Germline trimming cut 5 bases from V and 5 bases from J; bases unmatched to any gene: 12. This CDR3 region has 15 residues. The CDR3 DNA reads as TGTGCCAGCAGGAGCGGGACTCGACTGGGTGAGACCCAGTACTTC. This gives the protein CASRSGTRLGETQYF.

The chain has TRBV14 and TRBJ2-3; D remains ambiguous. With 4 bases removed from V and 3 bases from J, the gap between germline ends came to 8 bases. CDR3 length equals 13 residues. From germline, CDR1 is SGHDN and CDR2 FVKESK. CDR3: CASSLRLTDTQYF. CDR3 nucleotide sequence: TGTGCCAGCAGCCTTCGGCTAACAGATACGCAGTATTTT.